These T cell receptor beta chains were read from a single sample in a study of cytomegalovirus exposure and HLA in healthy donors. Method: immunoSEQ multiplex PCR; TCRdb's copy keeps in-frame clones and lacks some. Among approximately 140,000 clones listed, around 77% were seen once. Sample: PBMCs. The receptors stem from a man in his thirties or forties in good health and CMV-seronegative. Both conserved end residues are part of each CDR3. The D gene is left open where the match is weak. Expanded clones get a size class; other rows say once, few or many, or leave the size out.

>once|TRBJ2-7|TRBV28|-
TGTGCCAGCATCCCACATGGACAGAGCTACGAGCAGTACTTC
CASIPHGQSYEQYF
>-|TRBJ1-2|TRBV7-8|TRBD1
TGTGCCAGCAGCCGCGGGACAGGGAAGGACTATGGCTACACCTTC
CASSRGTGKDYGYTF
>-|TRBJ2-5|TRBV18|-
TGTGCCAGCTCAAGAGGAGGCCAAGAGACCCAGTACTTC
CASSRGGQETQYF
>-|TRBJ1-2|TRBV28|-
TGTGCCAGCAGTTTTCAGGGGATTAACTATGGCTACACCTTC
CASSFQGINYGYTF
>-|TRBJ1-3|TRBV19|-
TGTGCCAGTAGTATCTTTAGGGGGAAGGCTGGAAACACCATATATTTT
CASSIFRGKAGNTIYF
>-|TRBJ1-3|TRBV11-2|-
TGTGCCAGCAGCTTATGGTTGGCGCGCGGGAGTGAGAACACCATATATTTT
CASSLWLARGSENTIYF
>-|TRBJ1-2|TRBV12-2|-
TGTGCAAGTCGCCAGTCGGGACAAATCTATGGCTACACCTTC
CASRQSGQIYGYTF
>-|TRBJ1-2|TRBV7-9|TRBD1
TGTGCCAGCAGCTTAAGTTTGGGCCTTCCCGGACAGGGTACCTATGGCTACACCTTC
CASSLSLGLPGQGTYGYTF
>-|TRBJ2-3|TRBV6-5|TRBD1
TGTGCCAGCAGTGCACAGGGGGCTAGCACAGATACGCAGTATTTT
CASSAQGASTDTQYF
>-|TRBJ1-5|TRBV4-1|-
TGCGCCAGCAGCCAAGTACCGGTTCAGCCCCAGCATTTT
CASSQVPVQPQHF
>-|TRBJ2-7|TRBV28|-
TGTGCCAGCAGTTTCAGGCAGTTCTCCTACGAGCAGTACTTC
CASSFRQFSYEQYF
>-|TRBJ2-3|TRBV4-2|-
TGTGCCAGCAGCCAAGACTTTCACAGAGACACAGATACGCAGTATTTT
CASSQDFHRDTDTQYF
>-|TRBJ2-3|TRBV15|-
TGTGCCACCAGCAGAGATCGAAGCTCAGATACGCAGTATTTT
CATSRDRSSDTQYF
>few|TRBJ1-4|TRBV7-9|-
TGTGCCAGCAGTCCCGGACAGCCAACTAATGAAAAACTGTTTTTT
CASSPGQPTNEKLFF
>-|TRBJ1-2|TRBV14|-
TGTGCCAGCAGCCAAGAAGTCCTCGGGGGAGTGGAGGGCTACACCTTC
CASSQEVLGGVEGYTF
>few|TRBJ1-2|TRBV10-3|-
TGTGCCATCAGTGAGGCCCTAGAAGGCGGCTACACCTTC
CAISEALEGGYTF
>-|TRBJ2-1|TRBV5-1|TRBD2
TGCGCCAGCAGCTTGGGGGGGGGAGTAAACAATGAGCAGTTCTTC
CASSLGGGVNNEQFF
>-|TRBJ2-1|TRBV7-9|TRBD2
TGTGCCAGCAGCTTAGTTTCGGGGGGCTCCTACAATGAGCAGTTCTTC
CASSLVSGGSYNEQFF
>few|TRBJ2-7|TRBV6-6|-
TGTGCCAGCAGTTACCAGGGAAGGTACGAGCAGTACTTC
CASSYQGRYEQYF
>-|TRBJ2-2|TRBV27|-
TGTGCCAGCAGTTTTTCGGTGAGAGGGACCGGGGAGCTGTTTTTT
CASSFSVRGTGELFF
>once|TRBJ2-3|TRBV29-1|TRBD2
TGCAGCGTTCTATATCTAGCGGGAGGGGGAACAGATACGCAGTATTTT
CSVLYLAGGGTDTQYF
>-|TRBJ2-1|TRBV28|TRBD1
TGTGCCAGCAGTTTAGCGGACAGGAGGTACGGTGAGCAGTTCTTC
CASSLADRRYGEQFF
>-|TRBJ2-1|TRBV5-1|TRBD2
TGCGCCAGCAGCTTGGGCGGGGGGTACAATGAGCAGTTCTTC
CASSLGGGYNEQFF
>-|TRBJ2-7|TRBV7-8|TRBD1
TGTGCCAGCAGTGACTCGGGACAGCGGTCCGGATCCTACGAGCAGTACTTC
CASSDSGQRSGSYEQYF
>-|TRBJ2-5|TRBV7-6|-
TGTGCCAGCAGCCCAAGTGCCGACAGGTCCCAAGAGACCCAGTACTTC
CASSPSADRSQETQYF
>-|TRBJ1-6|TRBV6-1|TRBD1
TGTGCCAGCAGTGGCCAGGGGGACTCACCCCTCCACTTT
CASSGQGDSPLHF
>few|TRBJ1-1|TRBV5-1|TRBD1
TGCGCCAGCAGCTTAGCTACAGGGGGCGGAGGGACTGAAGCTTTCTTT
CASSLATGGGGTEAFF
>-|TRBJ2-3|TRBV5-1|-
TGCGCCAGCAGCTTCAGGGGTTGGGGCACAGATACGCAGTATTTT
CASSFRGWGTDTQYF
>-|TRBJ1-5|TRBV28|-
TGTGCCAGCAGTTTAAGAGGGGGTAGCAATCAGCCCCAGCATTTT
CASSLRGGSNQPQHF
>-|TRBJ2-7|TRBV5-1|-
TGCGCCAGCAGCTTGGAAGGGGGAGGGCTATACGAGCAGTACTTC
CASSLEGGGLYEQYF
>-|TRBJ1-2|TRBV30|-
TGTGCCTGGAGTGACGGGACATCTGATGGCTACACCTTC
CAWSDGTSDGYTF
>-|TRBJ1-5|TRBV19|-
TGTGCCAGCAAAAATTGGACAGCCAATAGCAATCAGCCCCAGCATTTT
CASKNWTANSNQPQHF
>few|TRBJ1-2|TRBV6-6|TRBD1
TGTGCCAGCAGTTACAACCAGGGGGGATATGGCTACACCTTC
CASSYNQGGYGYTF
>-|TRBJ1-1|TRBV5-1|TRBD1
TGCGCCAGCAGCGAGGGACAGGGCGAGACTGAAGCTTTCTTT
CASSEGQGETEAFF
>few|TRBJ2-1|TRBV7-9|-
TGTGCCAGCAGCATCGGACTCTCCTACAATGAGCAGTTCTTC
CASSIGLSYNEQFF
>-|TRBJ2-1|TRBV2|-
TGTGCCAGCGAGCAGGGCAGCTACAATGAGCAGTTCTTC
CASEQGSYNEQFF
>once|TRBJ2-7|TRBV5-1|-
TGCGCCAGCAGCTTGGCAGGTGGGGCCCACTCCTACGAGCAGTACTTC
CASSLAGGAHSYEQYF
>few|TRBJ2-1|TRBV6-1|TRBD1
TGTGCCAGCATTAAGACAGGGGAAGCCTACAATGAGCAGTTCTTC
CASIKTGEAYNEQFF
>-|TRBJ2-1|TRBV2|TRBD2
TGTGCCATCAGGACTAGCGGTAGCTCCTACAATGAGCAGTTCTTC
CAIRTSGSSYNEQFF
>-|TRBJ1-5|TRBV18|-
TGTGCCAGCTCACCACCGTCCCAGAGGGAACAGCCCCAGCATTTT
CASSPPSQREQPQHF
>-|TRBJ1-2|TRBV5-1|TRBD1
TGCGCCAGCAGCATCGAGGGGGCGCAGGGCTACACCTTC
CASSIEGAQGYTF
>-|TRBJ2-5|TRBV15|-
TGTGCCACCTTACGGAGCCAAGGAGGGACCCAGTACTTC
CATLRSQGGTQYF
>-|TRBJ2-5|TRBV5-1|-
TGCGCCAGCAGCCCGTATGTCCAGCGGAGCCAAGAGACCCAGTACTTC
CASSPYVQRSQETQYF
>-|TRBJ2-7|TRBV28|TRBD1
TGTGCCAGCAGGACCGGGGCAGGGGGCCTATACGAGCAGTACTTC
CASRTGAGGLYEQYF
>few|TRBJ2-7|TRBV5-1|TRBD2
TGCGCCAGCAGCCCAGGGACTAGCGGGAGCCGCGTCGGCGAGCAGTACTTC
CASSPGTSGSRVGEQYF
>-|TRBJ1-1|TRBV19|-
TGTGCCAGTAGTCCCCACACGAACACTGAAGCTTTCTTT
CASSPHTNTEAFF
>-|TRBJ2-7|TRBV28|TRBD1
TGTGCCAGCATCCCAGGGGGGACAGGGATCTACGAGCAGTACTTC
CASIPGGTGIYEQYF
>-|TRBJ1-6|TRBV28|TRBD1
TGTGCCAGCAGTCCCCCCGGGACAGTGGGGTCACCCCTCCACTTT
CASSPPGTVGSPLHF
>-|TRBJ2-7|TRBV10-3|-
TGTGCCATCAGCCCGGGACTTTACGAGCAGTACTTC
CAISPGLYEQYF
>-|TRBJ2-1|TRBV20-1|-
TGCAGTGTTAGCAAGAGTCGGCAGTTCTTC
CSVSKSRQFF
>-|TRBJ2-7|TRBV29-1|TRBD2
TGCAGCGTTAGGTTAGGATCTAGCGGGAGGTCCCCCTACGAGCAGTACTTC
CSVRLGSSGRSPYEQYF
>once|TRBJ1-2|TRBV7-9|-
TGTGCCAGCAGCTTAGGTGTATCTAACTATGGCTACACCTTC
CASSLGVSNYGYTF
>-|TRBJ2-7|TRBV7-9|TRBD1
TGTGCCAGCAGCTCGACAACAAAGGACAGGGGGACCCACGAGCAGTACTTC
CASSSTTKDRGTHEQYF
>-|TRBJ1-5|TRBV7-9|TRBD1
TGTGCCAGCCAACCGCCGGGACAGTCGGATCAGCCCCAGCATTTT
CASQPPGQSDQPQHF
>-|TRBJ2-5|TRBV5-1|TRBD2
TGCGCCAGCAGCTTTTTGCTAGCGGGGGAGACCCAGTACTTC
CASSFLLAGETQYF
>-|TRBJ2-7|TRBV20-1|-
TGCAGTGCTAGAGAGACTTACGAGCAGTACTTC
CSARETYEQYF